What follows are 32 T cell receptor beta chains derived from one specimen sequenced in a study of blood T cell repertoires in COVID-19. Using immunoSEQ multiplex PCR, the repertoire was profiled, and TCRdb retains in-frame clones only, with some absent. The table lists 250,000 to 300,000 clones, 80% to 85% of them singletons. The sample taken for sequencing was peripheral blood. The source of these receptors is a man aged 55 to 70 with acute or convalescent COVID-19.

V is TRBV30 and J is TRBJ2-7, with a weak D call TRBD2 (6 bases). V was clipped by 0 bases and J by 2 bases, with 11 bases between them. This CDR3 comprises 14 residues. Germline-derived CDR1 and CDR2 are GTSNPN and SVGIG (reference sequence). The DNA for the CDR3 is TGTGCCTGGAGTGTTCGGGGGAACGCCTACGAGCAGTACTTC. Its protein product is CAWSVRGNAYEQYF.

The gene calls are TRBV19 and TRBJ2-1; the match to TRBD1 covers 12 bases. Trimming took 5 bases from V and 12 from J; bases not matched to a gene: 17. Germline values: CDR1 LNHDA, CDR2 SQIVND (reference sequence). The CDR3 covers 17 residues. The CDR3 loop is CASSSSGDRGQFRVQFF. The CDR3 coding sequence is TGTGCCAGTAGTTCCTCGGGGGACAGGGGGCAGTTCAGGGTGCAGTTCTTC.

A few counts support this clone. The chain is built from TRBV5-1 and TRBJ2-2, with 10 nucleotides matching TRBD2. Trimming cost V 8 bases and J 6 bases; bases outside gene matches: 10. Germline V gene lookup returns CDR1 SGHRS and CDR2 YFSETQ. The CDR3 is 15 residues long. CDR3 in amino acids: CASTDSGRASGELFF. The CDR3 DNA sequence: TGCGCCAGTACCGACAGCGGGAGGGCTTCCGGGGAGCTGTTTTTT.

This clone was observed a handful of times. V usage is TRBV11-2 and J usage is TRBJ1-3; the D is unclear. V was cut by 5 bases and J by 0 bases, with 8 bases left in between. The CDR3 runs 14 residues. Looked up from germline, CDR1 is SGHAT and CDR2 is FQNNGV. The CDR3 spells CASSITSSGNTIYF. Written as DNA, the CDR3 is TGTGCCAGCAGCATTACTAGCTCTGGAAACACCATATATTTT.

Only one count was recorded for this clone. The rearrangement uses TRBV28 and TRBJ2-4, with 9 positions matching TRBD1. Germline values: CDR1 MDHEN, CDR2 SYDVKM. The length of the CDR3 is 14 residues. The ends lost 3 bases at V and 4 bases at J; junction bases unmatched: 1. CDR3: CASSLGTGKNIQYF. Written as DNA, the CDR3 is TGTGCCAGCAGTTTGGGGACAGGGAAAAACATTCAGTACTTC.

The chain uses TRBV5-1 and TRBJ2-7; 11 bases align to TRBD2. The CDR3 length is 15 residues. Germline V lookup: CDR1 SGHRS, CDR2 YFSETQ. Germline trimming cut 3 bases from V and 2 bases from J; bases unmatched to any gene: 4. This CDR3 reads CASSSGTSGAYEQYF. In DNA, the CDR3 is TGCGCCAGCAGCTCCGGGACTAGCGGTGCCTACGAGCAGTACTTC. The full variable domain, in which reference TRBV5-1 and TRBJ2-7 provide the parts outside the CDR3, is KAGVTQTPRYLIKTRGQQVTLSCSPISGHRSVSWYQQTPGQGLQFLFEYFSETQRNKGNFPGRFSGRQFSNSRSEMNVSTLELGDSALYLCASSSGTSGAYEQYFGPGTRLTVT.

This clone was picked up a small number of times. The chain employs TRBV3-1 (or the pseudogene TRBV3-2) and TRBJ2-1; 8 positions match TRBD2. J lost 7 bases, V lost 4 bases, and 12 bases had no gene match. This CDR3 has 16 amino acids. CDR1 and CDR2 from the germline V gene are LGHDT and YNNKEL (reference sequence). CDR3 bases: TGTGCCAGCAGCCCGGTCAACGGGGGGGCTAGGAATGAGCAGTTCTTC. Translation: CASSPVNGGARNEQFF.

The V and J genes are TRBV18 and TRBJ2-1, with 9 positions matching TRBD1. The CDR3 runs 16 residues. Germline assignment: CDR1 KGHSH and CDR2 LQKENI. V shed 0 bases and J 4 bases; nucleotides not matched to a gene: 4. CDR3 sequence reads: CASSPPGTGSYNEQFF. The CDR3 coding sequence is TGTGCCAGCTCACCACCTGGGACAGGGTCTTACAATGAGCAGTTCTTC. Full variable domain (rest looked up from reference TRBV18 and TRBJ2-1): NAGVMQNPRHLVRRRGQEARLRCSPMKGHSHVYWYRQLPEEGLKFMVYLQKENIIDESGMPKERFSAEFPKEGPSILRIQQVVRGDSAAYFCASSPPGTGSYNEQFFGPGTRLTVL.

J is TRBJ1-5 and V is TRBV29-1, with D tentatively TRBD1 (5 bases). The germline V gene encodes CDR1 SQVTM and CDR2 ANQGSEA. This CDR3 region has 13 residues. V was cut by 6 bases and J by 7 bases, with 16 bases left in between. The CDR3 DNA sequence: TGCAGCGTCGGGGAAAGGGGAGGCCAGCCCCAGCATTTT. This encodes CSVGERGGQPQHF.

The chain has TRBV9 and TRBJ2-7, with TRBD1 identical over 7 bases. Germline V gene data show CDR1 as SGDLS and CDR2 as YYNGEE. The CDR3 totals 16 residues. Germline trimming cut 0 bases from V and 1 base from J; bases unmatched to any gene: 7. In DNA, the CDR3 is TGTGCCAGCAGCGTAGGAGGGGGCGGGCTATCCTACGAGCAGTACTTC. This sequence encodes CASSVGGGGLSYEQYF.

This chain uses TRBV9 with TRBJ2-1; D possibly corresponds to TRBD2 (5 bases). Germline CDR1 is SGDLS and CDR2 is YYNGEE. CDR3 length equals 14 residues. V lost 0 bases, J lost 8 bases, and 12 bases lay in between. CDR3 residues: CASSVGVEGYEQFF. CDR3 in DNA: TGTGCCAGCAGCGTAGGGGTAGAGGGCTATGAGCAGTTCTTC.

The chain couples TRBV11-1 to TRBJ2-7; 7 nucleotides line up with TRBD2. Per germline, CDR1 SGHAT and CDR2 FQDESV (reference sequence). J gave up 5 bases and V 7 bases, and 11 bases lay outside the gene matches. The CDR3 is made up of 14 amino acids. DNA of the CDR3: TGTGCCAGCACCTCGTGGGAGGGTCAGCACGAGCAGTACTTC. Translated, it gives CASTSWEGQHEQYF. The whole variable domain, remainder taken from reference TRBV11-1 and TRBJ2-7, is EAEVAQSPRYKITEKSQAVAFWCDPISGHATLYWYRQILGQGPELLVQFQDESVVDDSQLPKDRFSAERLKGVDSTLKIQPAELGDSAMYLCASTSWEGQHEQYFGPGTRLTVT.

The V and J genes are TRBV28 and TRBJ1-2, with 10 bases aligning to TRBD1. This CDR3 is built from 16 residues. Trimming took 2 bases from V and 3 from J; bases not matched to a gene: 6. Germline V gives CDR1 MDHEN, CDR2 SYDVKM. The CDR3 coding sequence is TGTGCCAGCAGTTTAAACGACAGGGGGCTTGACTATGGCTACACCTTC. Protein product: CASSLNDRGLDYGYTF.

The chain has TRBV4-2 and TRBJ1-1; TRBD1 matches at 8 bases. Germline loops: CDR1 LGHNA, CDR2 YNFKEQ. Losses at the gene ends were 9 bases for V and 11 bases for J; bases not matched to a gene: 17. CDR3 size: 14 residues. The CDR3 nucleotides read TGTGCCAGTCGGTCGCCGACGGACAGGGCGCGGGCTTTCTTT. Encoded protein: CASRSPTDRARAFF.

V usage is TRBV11-1 and J usage is TRBJ2-7, with D tentatively TRBD2 (6 bases). The CDR3 is 15 amino acids. Trimming cost V 0 bases and J 0 bases, with 9 bases left between them. Germline V gene lookup returns CDR1 SGHAT and CDR2 FQDESV (reference sequence). This chain's CDR3 is CASSLAAGSSYEQYF. CDR3 nucleotides: TGTGCCAGCAGCTTAGCGGCGGGAAGCTCCTACGAGCAGTACTTC.

The gene calls are TRBV7-2 and TRBJ2-5, with D perhaps matching TRBD2 (6 bases). The V gene's germline CDR1 is SGHTA and CDR2 FQGNSA. This CDR3 comprises 15 residues. The V and J ends lost 1 base and 5 bases respectively, with 14 bases between them. CDR3 residues: CASSLGLGSGETQYF. The CDR3 region has the DNA TGTGCCAGCAGCTTAGGACTAGGGTCGGGGGAGACCCAGTACTTC.

The chain joins TRBV11-2 to TRBJ1-4; a possible D gene is TRBD1 (5 bases). Germline-derived CDR1 and CDR2 are SGHAT and FQNNGV. Trimming removed 0 bases at V and 5 bases at J, with 10 bases between. This CDR3 is built from 15 residues. The CDR3 DNA is TGTGCCAGCAGCTTAGAGGCAGGGATAAATGAAAAACTGTTTTTT. Its translation: CASSLEAGINEKLFF.

The V and J genes are TRBV6-5 and TRBJ2-7; D uncertain. Germline assignment: CDR1 MNHEY and CDR2 SVGAGI. V was clipped by 0 bases and J by 3 bases, with 6 bases between them. The CDR3 is made up of 13 amino acids. CDR3 sequence (DNA): TGTGCCAGCAGTTACTCCCCCTTCTACGAGCAGTACTTC. Its translation: CASSYSPFYEQYF.

V and J are TRBV9 and TRBJ1-6; D is unclear. CDR1 SGDLS and CDR2 YYNGEE come from the germline V gene. There are 14 residues in the CDR3. Trimming pared 8 bases from V and 0 bases from J, leaving 9 bases between. The CDR3 nucleotides read TGTGCCAGTTCTATTAGCTCCTATAATTCACCCCTCCACTTT. Translated, it gives CASSISSYNSPLHF.

On this clone: The junction does not match germline at one end; this may be a read error. The J gene is TRBJ1-1, the V gene TRBV30; D is possibly TRBD1 (5 bases). The germline gives CDR1 GTSNPN, CDR2 SVGIG (reference sequence). This CDR3 is 13 amino acids long. CDR3 amino acids: CAWSVQVDTEASF. CDR3 nucleotides: TGTGCCTGGAGTGTACAGGTTGACACTGAAGCTTCCTTT.

The V call is TRBV3-1 (or the pseudogene TRBV3-2), the J call TRBJ1-2; tentatively, D is TRBD1 (5 bases). The germline gives CDR1 LGHDT, CDR2 YNNKEL (reference sequence). Trimming took off 0 bases at V and 8 bases at J, with 22 bases between the two ends. The length of the CDR3 is 17 residues. The CDR3 bases are TGTGCCAGCAGCCAAGACCAACCTGGGACCTTCGCGGGGGGCTACACCTTC. Translating gives CASSQDQPGTFAGGYTF.

This chain uses TRBV6-2 or TRBV6-3 with TRBJ2-3; 10 bases align to TRBD2. V lost 0 bases and J lost 0; bases outside the gene matches: 6. This CDR3 has 18 amino acids. Germline V gene data show CDR1 as MNHEY and CDR2 as SVGEGT. CDR3 DNA: TGTGCCAGCAGTTACTCGTCTAGCGGGAGCGGTAGCACAGATACGCAGTATTTT. Its translation is CASSYSSSGSGSTDTQYF.

The rearrangement uses TRBV19 and TRBJ2-7, with TRBD1 matching 9 bases. This CDR3 is built from 15 residues. Germline trimming cut 6 bases from V and 7 bases from J; bases unmatched to any gene: 13. Germline V gene lookup returns CDR1 LNHDA and CDR2 SQIVND (reference sequence). CDR3 residues: CASRRGTGTFGEQYF. DNA of the CDR3: TGTGCCAGTAGGAGGGGGACAGGGACTTTTGGGGAGCAGTACTTC.

The chain carries TRBV28 and TRBJ2-7; D remains unclear. V gave up 3 bases and J gave up 3 bases, with 9 bases separating them. CDR3 length: 13 residues. Germline V CDR1 and CDR2: MDHEN, SYDVKM. The DNA for the CDR3 is TGTGCCAGCAGTTTCGGCAGGATCTACGAGCAGTACTTC. This encodes CASSFGRIYEQYF.

The chain combines TRBV12-5 with TRBJ2-5; the D gene is possibly TRBD1 (6 bases). Germline-derived CDR1 and CDR2 are LGHNT and FRNRAP. V was cut by 5 bases and J by 1 base, with 11 bases left in between. The CDR3 covers 14 residues. CDR3 nucleotide sequence: TGTGCTAGTGGTCTTGGGACACCCCAAGAGACCCAGTACTTC. It specifies CASGLGTPQETQYF.

In DNA, the CDR3 is TGTGCCAGCAAGACAGGGGATACGGGGGAGCTGTTTTTT. Its translation: CASKTGDTGELFF. V and J are TRBV10-3 and TRBJ2-2, with 8 bases fitting TRBD1. In germline, CDR1 is ENHRY, CDR2 SYGVKD. The CDR3 is 13 residues long. J was trimmed by 8 bases and V by 10 bases; bases with no gene match: 9.

The sample holds one count of this clone. V usage is TRBV4-3 and J usage is TRBJ1-6, with 7 bases fitting TRBD1. The V segment lost 4 bases and the J segment 5 bases; nucleotides outside the gene matches: 5. This CDR3 has 15 amino acids. The germline V gene has CDR1 LGHNA and CDR2 YSLEER. The CDR3 is CASSPGQRDNSPLHF. In DNA form, the CDR3 reads TGCGCCAGCAGCCCGGGACAGCGGGATAATTCACCCCTCCACTTT.

The rearrangement links TRBV6-6 to TRBJ1-2; D is unresolved. The CDR3 extends over 12 amino acids. V lost 0 bases to trimming and J lost 6 bases, with 5 bases between them. Germline V gene lookup returns CDR1 MNHNY and CDR2 SVGAGI (reference sequence). This chain's CDR3 is CASSYSSDGYTF. DNA of the CDR3: TGTGCCAGCAGTTACTCGAGCGATGGCTACACCTTC.

The V and J genes are TRBV5-1 and TRBJ2-3, with D perhaps TRBD1 (5 bases). This CDR3 has 15 residues. The V end was cut by 4 bases, the J end by 1 base, with 13 bases between. Germline values: CDR1 SGHRS, CDR2 YFSETQ. The CDR3 DNA reads as TGCGCCAGCAGCCCCGAGACAGTACGCACAGATACGCAGTATTTT. It encodes CASSPETVRTDTQYF.

The chain carries TRBV7-9 and TRBJ1-3, with TRBD1 identical over 10 bases. The CDR3 is made up of 15 amino acids. Germline assignment: CDR1 SEHNR and CDR2 FQNEAQ (reference sequence). The J segment lost 0 bases and the V segment lost 5 bases, leaving 1 base of the junction unmatched. CDR3 amino acids: CASSRTGGSGNTIYF. Here the CDR3 DNA reads TGTGCCAGCAGCCGGACAGGGGGCTCTGGAAACACCATATATTTT. Full variable domain (rest looked up from reference TRBV7-9 and TRBJ1-3): DTGVSQNPRHKITKRGQNVTFRCDPISEHNRLYWYRQTLGQGPEFLTYFQNEAQLEKSRLLSDRFSAERPKGSFSTLEIQRTEQGDSAMYLCASSRTGGSGNTIYFGEGSWLTVV.

V usage is TRBV18 and J usage is TRBJ2-1, with a tentative D call TRBD1 (5 bases). Per germline, CDR1 KGHSH and CDR2 LQKENI. Trimming stripped 0 bases from V and 9 bases from J, with 9 bases between. The CDR3 has 13 residues. Written as DNA, the CDR3 is TGTGCCAGCTCACCACCGAGGCAGGGTGAGCAGTTCTTC. It specifies CASSPPRQGEQFF. Together with reference TRBV18 and TRBJ2-1, the CDR3 gives the full variable domain: NAGVMQNPRHLVRRRGQEARLRCSPMKGHSHVYWYRQLPEEGLKFMVYLQKENIIDESGMPKERFSAEFPKEGPSILRIQQVVRGDSAAYFCASSPPRQGEQFFGPGTRLTVL.

The J gene is TRBJ1-1, the V gene TRBV5-1, with TRBD1 matching 10 bases. Germline-derived CDR1 and CDR2 are SGHRS and YFSETQ. The CDR3 has 15 residues. The J segment lost 10 bases and the V segment lost 3 bases, leaving 12 bases of the junction unmatched. The CDR3 DNA is TGCGCCAGCAGCTCCCCTGGGACAGGGGTTGTTGCAGCTTTCTTT. This gives the protein CASSSPGTGVVAAFF. Drawing the rest from reference TRBV5-1 and TRBJ1-1, the complete variable domain is KAGVTQTPRYLIKTRGQQVTLSCSPISGHRSVSWYQQTPGQGLQFLFEYFSETQRNKGNFPGRFSGRQFSNSRSEMNVSTLELGDSALYLCASSSPGTGVVAAFFGQGTRLTVV.